These 30 T cell receptor beta chains came from one sample sequenced in a study of T cell repertoires in cytomegalovirus infection. TCRdb re-analysed the reads in MiXCR, keeping a single row per CDR3 protein. The sample shows some 180,000 distinct CDR3 sequences, roughly a fifth of them seen only once. Sequencing was done on a sample of PBMCs. The receptors were gathered from a human donor in good health (CMV status not recorded). Some clones in this sample may be carry-over from other donors' samples.

This clonotype was counted at least ten times. The chain carries TRBV6-1 and TRBJ1-5, with TRBD1 as a possible D gene (6 bases). The germline V and J ends were trimmed by 4 bases and 5 bases, with 9 bases remaining between them. This CDR3 is built from 13 residues. The germline gives CDR1 MNHNS, CDR2 SASEGT. CDR3 sequence reads: CASSVTGDQPQHF. In DNA form, the CDR3 reads TGTGCCAGCAGTGTGACAGGAGATCAGCCCCAGCATTTT.

This clonotype has just a few counts. The V and J genes are TRBV4-1 and TRBJ1-1, with D perhaps TRBD1 (5 bases). The V end lost 3 bases, the J end lost 4 bases, and 15 bases lay between the germline ends. The CDR3 is made up of 15 amino acids. Germline lookup yields CDR1 MGHRA and CDR2 YSYEKL. CDR3 sequence reads: CASSHPGGTGTEAFF. The CDR3 nucleotides are TGCGCCAGCAGCCACCCTGGGGGAACCGGCACTGAAGCTTTCTTT.

V usage is TRBV7-9 and J usage is TRBJ2-1; 11 bases map to TRBD2. Germline V CDR1 and CDR2: SEHNR, FQNEAQ (reference sequence). V lost 1 base to trimming and J lost 6 bases; unmatched junction nucleotides: 5. The CDR3 is made up of 16 amino acids. The CDR3, as DNA: TGTGCCAGCAGCTTAGAGGCGGGGACTAGCGGCAATGAGCAGTTCTTC. This sequence encodes CASSLEAGTSGNEQFF.

The rearrangement uses TRBV28 and TRBJ1-4; D gene ambiguous. The V end lost 6 bases, the J end lost 4 bases, and 12 bases lay between the germline ends. Per the germline V gene, CDR1 is MDHEN and CDR2 is SYDVKM. This CDR3 contains 14 residues. The CDR3 nucleotides read TGTGCCAGCAGATCGGCAGACCTTAATGAAAAACTGTTTTTT. Protein product: CASRSADLNEKLFF.

This clonotype was found a few times. The rearrangement joins TRBV12-3 or TRBV12-4 to TRBJ1-2, with 7 positions matching TRBD1. This CDR3 comprises 14 residues. After removal of 5 bases from V and 7 bases from J, the junction contained 10 bases not matched to a gene. The CDR3 sequence is CASSPDRFVLGYTF. CDR3 bases: TGTGCCAGCAGTCCGGACAGGTTCGTGCTTGGCTACACCTTC.

This clonotype has ten or more counts. This chain uses TRBV12-3 or TRBV12-4 with TRBJ2-7; 8 positions agree with TRBD1. CDR3 length equals 13 residues. Unmatched junction bases numbered 2, after V lost 6 bases and J lost 1 base. The CDR3 loop reads CASRDRGSYEQYF. In nucleotides, the CDR3 is TGTGCCAGCAGAGACAGGGGATCCTACGAGCAGTACTTC.

The chain combines TRBV25-1 with TRBJ2-2; D is unclear. This CDR3 spans 14 amino acids. Trimming took 1 base from V and 4 from J, leaving 7 bases between them. Germline values: CDR1 MGHDK, CDR2 SYGVNS. The DNA of the CDR3 is TGTGCCAGCAGTGAATCTGGGTTCACCGGGGAGCTGTTTTTT. This translates into CASSESGFTGELFF.

The J gene is TRBJ2-4, the V gene TRBV6-5, with D uncertain. This CDR3 has 12 amino acids. Trimming took 0 bases from V and 15 from J, leaving 12 bases between them. CDR1 and CDR2 (germline): MNHEY, SVGAGI. The DNA for the CDR3 is TGTGCCAGCAGTTACTCTTCGGCAATATGGTACTTC. Translated, it gives CASSYSSAIWYF.

A word on this clonotype: A single base separates this from a much larger clone, so it may be a read error. The rearrangement links TRBV6-2 or TRBV6-3 to TRBJ2-6; tentatively, D is TRBD2 (5 bases). CDR1 is MNHEY and CDR2 is SVGEGT in the germline V gene. This CDR3 is 15 amino acids long. The CDR3 protein is CATGEADSGDNVLTF. Written as DNA, the CDR3 is TGTGCTACTGGGGAAGCGGACTCTGGGGACAACGTCCTGACTTTC.

The table lists this clonotype with many counts. This chain uses TRBV12-3 or TRBV12-4 with TRBJ1-1; the D gene is possibly TRBD1 (5 bases). V lost 5 bases and J 0 bases, leaving 13 bases between the germline ends. CDR3 length equals 15 residues. The CDR3 DNA sequence: TGTGCCAGCAGTGGACACGTTATTATGAACACTGAAGCTTTCTTT. Translation: CASSGHVIMNTEAFF.

Many counts were recorded for this clonotype. The chain carries TRBV7-8 and TRBJ2-7; 7 nucleotides line up with TRBD2. Germline CDR1 SGHVS, CDR2 FQNEAQ. This CDR3 spans 14 amino acids. Losses at the gene ends were 4 bases for V and 0 bases for J; bases not matched to a gene: 3. The CDR3 loop reads CASSYASGSYEQYF. The CDR3, as DNA: TGTGCCAGCAGCTATGCTAGCGGCTCCTACGAGCAGTACTTC.

There are many counts of this clonotype. The V gene is TRBV4-2, the J gene TRBJ2-1, with TRBD1 matching over 7 bases. The CDR3 runs to 11 residues. The germline CDR1 and CDR2 sequences are LGHNA and YNFKEQ. V was pared by 6 bases and J by 10 bases, with 3 bases of the junction left unmatched. In DNA, the CDR3 is TGTGCCAGCAGAGGGACAGACGAGCAGTTCTTC. It translates to CASRGTDEQFF.

With regard to this clonotype: A much larger clone sits a single nucleotide away, making a read error possible. CDR3 protein: CAISADRAEQFF. DNA for the CDR3: TGTGCCATCAGCGCCGACAGGGCTGAGCAGTTCTTC. This chain uses TRBV7-4 with TRBJ2-1; 7 bases fit TRBD1. The CDR3 covers 12 residues. Germline lookup yields CDR1 SGHVT and CDR2 SQSDAQ.

A few counts support this clonotype. The genes are TRBV19 and TRBJ1-2; D remains ambiguous. The CDR3 length is 14 residues. Trimming cost V 5 bases and J 0 bases, with 10 bases left between them. Per the germline V gene, CDR1 is LNHDA and CDR2 is SQIVND (reference sequence). CDR3 coding DNA: TGTGCCAGTAGTCCCTACACGGCTAACTATGGCTACACCTTC. Translated: CASSPYTANYGYTF.

V and J are TRBV6-5 and TRBJ2-5; 8 bases line up with TRBD1. The CDR3 contains 13 residues. The V gene end was trimmed by 4 bases and the J gene end by 7 bases; junction bases not matched to a gene: 5. Per the germline V gene, CDR1 is MNHEY and CDR2 is SVGAGI. The CDR3 nucleotides read TGTGCCAGCAGTTCAGGGGGCGCGGGGACCCAGTACTTC. Translating gives CASSSGGAGTQYF.

The V and J genes are TRBV28 and TRBJ2-2; 9 bases are a match to TRBD1. J was trimmed by 10 bases and V by 6 bases; bases with no gene match: 9. The CDR3 has 14 residues. Germline CDR1 reads MDHEN; CDR2 reads SYDVKM. For the CDR3, the DNA is TGTGCCAGCAGGCGAGACAGGGGGTCGGCGGAGCTGTTTTTT. Translating it yields CASRRDRGSAELFF.

The genes are TRBV5-1 and TRBJ1-2, with TRBD1 matching over 11 bases. J gave up 12 bases and V 1 base, and 11 bases lay outside the gene matches. From germline, CDR1 is SGHRS and CDR2 YFSETQ. The CDR3 is made up of 15 amino acids. In DNA form, the CDR3 reads TGCGCCAGCAGCTTGACCTCCGGGACAGGGGGGATCGACACCTTC. Encoded protein: CASSLTSGTGGIDTF.

As regards this clonotype: A much larger clone sits a single nucleotide away, making a read error possible. CDR3 in DNA: TGTGCCAGCAACAAAACAGGGGCGGTGAACACTGAAGCTTTCTTT. As protein: CASNKTGAVNTEAFF. The chain joins TRBV7-3 to TRBJ1-1, with TRBD1 identical over 7 bases. The CDR3 totals 15 residues. The ends lost 7 bases at V and 0 bases at J; junction bases unmatched: 8. Germline V lookup: CDR1 SGHTA, CDR2 FQGTGA.

This clonotype was seen only a few times. The chain has TRBV28 and TRBJ2-5, with no clear D. This CDR3 spans 13 amino acids. V was clipped by 3 bases and J by 3 bases, with 8 bases between them. CDR1 and CDR2 (germline): MDHEN, SYDVKM. The CDR3 sequence: CASSFQREETQYF. The CDR3 bases are TGTGCCAGCAGTTTTCAAAGGGAAGAGACCCAGTACTTC. Full variable domain (outside the CDR3, taken from reference TRBV28 and TRBJ2-5): DVKVTQSSRYLVKRTGEKVFLECVQDMDHENMFWYRQDPGLGLRLIYFSYDVKMKEKGDIPEGYSVSREKKERFSLILESASTNQTSMYLCASSFQREETQYFGPGTRLLVL.

The chain uses TRBV12-5 and TRBJ1-1; 7 bases map to TRBD1. Germline CDR1 is LGHNT and CDR2 is FRNRAP. Germline trimming cut 2 bases from V and 1 base from J; bases unmatched to any gene: 7. CDR3 length equals 16 residues. The CDR3: CASGLYRQGENTEAFF. CDR3 DNA sequence: TGTGCTAGTGGTTTGTACCGACAGGGCGAGAACACTGAAGCTTTCTTT.

CDR3 amino acids: CASTSGSGVYNEQFF. For the CDR3, the DNA is TGTGCCAGCACCAGCGGGTCAGGGGTATACAATGAGCAGTTCTTC. The gene calls are TRBV27 and TRBJ2-1; perhaps D is TRBD1 or TRBD2 (6 bases each). This CDR3 is built from 15 residues. Between the trimmed V and J ends, which lost 7 bases and 4 bases, there was a span of 17 bases. Germline CDR1 MNHEY, CDR2 SMNVEV (reference sequence).

This clonotype was recorded at least ten times. V gene TRBV7-9 combines with J gene TRBJ1-2; the D gene is possibly TRBD1 (6 bases). The CDR3 length is 14 residues. The V gene lost 3 bases and the J gene lost 4 bases, with 12 bases spanning the gap. Germline V lookup: CDR1 SEHNR, CDR2 FQNEAQ (reference sequence). The CDR3 DNA reads TGTGCCAGCAGCTTCGACAGGACCCCCTATGGCTACACCTTC. Its translation is CASSFDRTPYGYTF.

As DNA, the CDR3 is TGTGCCAGCAGCTTAGGGGGACAGTCATACAATGAGCAGTTCTTC. Translating gives CASSLGGQSYNEQFF. The chain combines TRBV11-2 with TRBJ2-1, with 7 bases identical to TRBD1. CDR3 length: 15 amino acids. J gave up 4 bases and V 1 base, and 4 bases lay outside the gene matches. Germline CDR1 and CDR2: SGHAT and FQNNGV.

This clonotype was detected only a few times. The chain links TRBV5-1 to TRBJ1-1; 8 nucleotides match TRBD1. Looked up from germline, CDR1 is SGHRS and CDR2 is YFSETQ. The CDR3 covers 15 residues. Germline trimming cut 1 base from V and 1 base from J; bases unmatched to any gene: 3. The CDR3: CASSLNTGGNTEAFF. DNA of the CDR3: TGCGCCAGCAGCTTGAATACAGGGGGGAACACTGAAGCTTTCTTT.

The table lists this clonotype with many counts. The chain joins TRBV28 to TRBJ2-2, with D unclear. The CDR3 contains 14 residues. From germline, CDR1 is MDHEN and CDR2 SYDVKM. The ends were cut back, 2 bases at V and 2 bases at J, with 6 bases in the middle. As DNA, the CDR3 is TGTGCCAGCAGTTTAACCCGAAACACCGGGGAGCTGTTTTTT. It encodes CASSLTRNTGELFF.

The chain joins TRBV5-4 to TRBJ1-1; 8 positions agree with TRBD1. Germline CDR1 is SGHNT and CDR2 is YYREEE (reference sequence). Losses at the gene ends were 2 bases for V and 4 bases for J; bases not matched to a gene: 7. The CDR3 has 15 residues. In DNA, the CDR3 is TGTGCCAGCAGCTTTGACAGGGGCGCACTCACTGAAGCTTTCTTT. Protein: CASSFDRGALTEAFF.

This clonotype has just a few counts. This chain joins TRBV2 and TRBJ2-1, with 16 bases fitting TRBD2. With 10 bases clipped from V and 9 bases from J, the junction kept 6 bases outside the gene matches. Germline CDR1 and CDR2: SNHLY and FYNNEI. The CDR3 contains 14 residues. The CDR3 nucleotides are TGTGCCACCGCCGGGACTAGCGGGGGGGTTGAGCAGTTCTTC. Protein sequence: CATAGTSGGVEQFF. Using reference TRBV2 and TRBJ2-1 for the parts outside the CDR3, the full variable domain is EPEVTQTPSHQVTQMGQEVILRCVPISNHLYFYWYRQILGQKVEFLVSFYNNEISEKSEIFDDQFSVERPDGSNFTLKIRSTKLEDSAMYFCATAGTSGGVEQFFGPGTRLTVL.

As DNA, the CDR3 is TGTGCCAGCAGTCTAGTACAGAACTATGGCTACACCTTC. It specifies CASSLVQNYGYTF. The rearrangement joins TRBV12-3 or TRBV12-4 to TRBJ1-2; no firm D call. V lost 5 bases, J lost 2 bases, and 9 bases lay in between. This CDR3 has 13 residues.

The chain links TRBV18 to TRBJ2-7, with TRBD1 matching 7 bases. Trimming took 7 bases from V and 2 from J; bases not matched to a gene: 8. The CDR3 has 14 residues. CDR1 KGHSH and CDR2 LQKENI come from the germline V gene. CDR3: CASFRDRAAYEQYF. CDR3 DNA sequence: TGTGCCAGCTTTAGGGACAGAGCGGCCTACGAGCAGTACTTC.

J is TRBJ2-1 and V is TRBV6-1, with D perhaps matching TRBD2 (6 bases). The V and J ends lost 4 bases and 8 bases respectively, with 24 bases between them. The CDR3 is made up of 17 amino acids. Germline CDR1 is MNHNS and CDR2 is SASEGT. The CDR3 nucleotides read TGTGCCAGCAGTGGCGGAAGACTAGTACGGGGTTCGGATGAGCAGTTCTTC. This sequence encodes CASSGGRLVRGSDEQFF.